Included here is one T cell receptor (beta chain) sequence, with context. Its antigen is unidentified. Germline lookup yields CDR1 LNHDA and CDR2 SQIVND (reference sequence). V gave up 7 bases and J gave up 4 bases; unmatched junction bases: 8. The CDR3 loop spans 14 amino acids. Profiled with immunoSEQ multiplex PCR; TCRdb holds only in-frame clones, not every one. Among about 80,000 clones, approximately 83% were seen once, and the ten largest hold approximately 5.5%. The sample originates from a study of OX40 agonist ivuxolimab in advanced cancers. Study in general: Patients in the trial were receiving intravenous ivuxolimab every 2 weeks, at doses of 0.01 to 10 mg/kg.

Study observations and caveats: Low clonal expansion, among the lowest seen, marked partial responders at 0.1-3.0 mg/kg. At doses 0.1 to 3.0 mg/kg, CD4+ and CD8+ clones expanded.

Sequences were derived from CD4+ or CD8+ T cells sorted from blood, sampled in a trial of the OX40 agonist ivuxolimab. The TCR was taken from an adult with an advanced solid tumor such as melanoma, head and neck, liver or kidney cancer. The rearrangement joins TRBV19 to TRBJ2-7, with 9 bases lining up with TRBD2. The CDR3 bases are TGTGCCAGTAAACCGACTAGCGGATCTTACGAGCAGTACTTC. Its protein is CASKPTSGSYEQYF.